This TCR beta chain was sequenced for a study of T cell repertoires and HLA-DP antigens. Findings and limits, study-wide: Naive and memory CD4+ repertoires were not analysed separately.

Assay: immunoSEQ multiplex PCR; the TCRdb copy retains only in-frame clones and omits some. This table has over 100,000 clones, 80% to 95% appearing once. As for this clone: The antigen is unknown.

This TCR was recovered from a woman between 18 and 29 years old in good health and CMV-seronegative. Specimen: CD4+ T cells from PBMCs.

CDR3 DNA sequence: TGTGCCAGCAAAAAGGGGCAGGGGGGGCAAGCTTTCTTT. Translating it yields CASKKGQGGQAFF. This chain links TRBV6-1 with TRBJ1-1, with 7 bases matching TRBD1. Germline assignment: CDR1 MNHNS and CDR2 SASEGT. V was pared by 7 bases and J by 9 bases, with 11 bases of the junction left unmatched. The CDR3 contains 13 residues.